Each of the 24 T cell receptor beta chains below was sequenced from the same sample in a study of post-analysis software for immune sequencing data. Study conclusions and caveats: Controls had lower frequencies than patients of about 5 TRBV segments, which included TRBV5-6, TRBV5-1 and TRBV20-1.

These TCRs' antigens remain unknown. Libraries were made from TCR beta cDNA, and they carried unique molecular identifiers. TCRdb reprocessed the PCR reads via MiXCR and lists one record per CDR3 protein. The sample holds roughly 400,000 distinct CDR3 sequences, less than 40% seen once. Sequenced material: blood. Receptors originate from a girl aged 2-15 years with multiple sclerosis.

A few counts support this clonotype. The J gene is TRBJ1-2, the V gene TRBV6-5; D may be TRBD1 (6 bases). From germline, CDR1 is MNHEY and CDR2 SVGAGI. V lost 7 bases, J lost 6 bases, and 18 bases lay in between. The CDR3 runs 14 residues. CDR3 in DNA: TGTGCCAGCACCCTACGACAGGCCGCAGATGGCTACACCTTC. Its translation is CASTLRQAADGYTF.

This clonotype was observed a few times. The rearrangement joins TRBV6-4 to TRBJ1-5; possible D gene TRBD1, 5 bases. This CDR3 is built from 15 residues. Looked up from germline, CDR1 is MRHNA and CDR2 is SNTAGT. V gave up 3 bases and J gave up 2 bases, with 11 bases separating them. The CDR3 sequence: CASSEFWGGNQPQHF. The CDR3 DNA reads as TGTGCCAGCAGTGAATTTTGGGGGGGCAATCAGCCCCAGCATTTT.

The chain has TRBV2 and TRBJ2-4; 10 positions agree with TRBD1. The CDR3 runs 17 residues. Germline assignment: CDR1 SNHLY and CDR2 FYNNEI. J gave up 5 bases and V 5 bases, and 12 bases lay outside the gene matches. As DNA, the CDR3 is TGTGCCAGCAGTTGGGGACAGGGGCAGAACCGCGAAAACATTCAGTACTTC. This codes for CASSWGQGQNRENIQYF.

The chain carries TRBV3-1 and TRBJ1-6, with 7 positions matching TRBD1. This CDR3 has 15 residues. CDR1 is LGHDT, CDR2 YNNKEL, per germline (reference sequence). V trimming: 0 bases; J trimming: 7 bases; junction bases outside the gene matches: 3. CDR3 DNA: TGTGCCAGCAGCCAAGAAGGGGGCGCGAATTCACCCCTCCACTTT. It specifies CASSQEGGANSPLHF.

The chain joins TRBV27 to TRBJ1-2, with TRBD1 as a possible D gene (5 bases). Trimming left V 5 bases short and J 3 bases short, with 10 bases between. The CDR3 totals 13 residues. Germline V CDR1 and CDR2: MNHEY, SMNVEV (reference sequence). The CDR3 DNA is TGTGCCAGCAGTATTGACAGTTACTATGGCTACACCTTC. Encoded protein: CASSIDSYYGYTF.

This clonotype has just a few counts. The CDR3 spells CASSPEPQGASEQYF. CDR3 coding DNA: TGTGCCAGCAGTCCAGAACCCCAGGGGGCGTCCGAGCAGTACTTC. The V call is TRBV28, the J call TRBJ2-5; 8 nucleotides agree with TRBD1. The J call is doubtful: the DNA matches TRBJ2-7 better. The germline V gene encodes CDR1 MDHEN and CDR2 SYDVKM. The CDR3 spans 15 residues.

This clonotype was seen more than once but under ten times. This sequence joins TRBV28 and TRBJ1-5, with a possible D match to TRBD1 (6 bases). Germline CDR1 MDHEN, CDR2 SYDVKM. The CDR3 totals 15 residues. Deletions cut 6 bases from V and 3 bases from J, with 15 bases between. This CDR3 is CASRVMGDTNQPQHF. CDR3 nucleotide sequence: TGTGCCAGCAGAGTAATGGGGGACACCAATCAGCCCCAGCATTTT.

The V and J genes are TRBV5-1 and TRBJ2-5; the D gene is possibly TRBD1 (5 bases). The V end lost 4 bases, the J end lost 4 bases, and 17 bases lay between the germline ends. The CDR3 is 15 residues long. CDR1 is SGHRS and CDR2 is YFSETQ in the germline V gene. CDR3 coding DNA: TGCGCCAGCAGCCGCGCCGCAGGGTTAGGAGAGACCCAGTACTTC. It is translated as CASSRAAGLGETQYF.

There are a few counts of this clonotype. V usage is TRBV7-9 and J usage is TRBJ1-2; no clear D. The V gene lost 1 base and the J gene lost 3 bases, with 12 bases spanning the gap. CDR1 SEHNR and CDR2 FQNEAQ come from the germline V gene (reference sequence). The CDR3 is 15 residues long. The CDR3 DNA is TGTGCCAGCAGCTTAGTTTTAATAACAGACTATGGCTACACCTTC. Its protein is CASSLVLITDYGYTF.

The J gene is TRBJ2-1, the V gene TRBV7-9, with D unresolved. CDR1 and CDR2 (germline): SEHNR, FQNEAQ (reference sequence). V was pared by 4 bases and J by 1 base, with 11 bases between. CDR3 size: 15 residues. CDR3 coding DNA: TGTGCCAGCAGCTATTTGAGAATTTCCTACAATGAGCAGTTCTTC. Amino acid sequence: CASSYLRISYNEQFF. Based on the CDR3 plus reference TRBV7-9 and TRBJ2-1, the full variable domain is DTGVSQNPRHKITKRGQNVTFRCDPISEHNRLYWYRQTLGQGPEFLTYFQNEAQLEKSRLLSDRFSAERPKGSFSTLEIQRTEQGDSAMYLCASSYLRISYNEQFFGPGTRLTVL.

This clonotype was picked up a small number of times. The chain employs TRBV27 and TRBJ2-4; 7 bases align to TRBD2. The DNA matches TRBJ2-7 better at its end, which makes the J call doubtful. Germline CDR1 and CDR2: MNHEY and SMNVEV (reference sequence). The CDR3 extends over 16 amino acids. The CDR3 here is CASSLGVGGRSYEQYF. The CDR3, as DNA: TGTGCCAGCAGTCTGGGGGTGGGAGGGCGGTCCTACGAGCAGTACTTC.

V and J are TRBV4-1 and TRBJ2-1, with 14 positions matching TRBD2. Germline lookup yields CDR1 MGHRA and CDR2 YSYEKL. The junction had 5 bases not matched to a gene; V was cut back by 2 bases and J by 8 bases. The CDR3 totals 16 residues. The CDR3 loop is CASSQSGLAGGHEQFF. Here the CDR3 DNA reads TGCGCCAGCAGCCAATCCGGACTAGCGGGGGGCCATGAGCAGTTCTTC.

Details on this clonotype: A read error may account for a junction end that differs from germline. CDR3 coding DNA: TGTGCCAGCAGCCAAGGTCCTAAGGCACTAGCGGGAGTTAATGAGCGGTTCTTC. Encoded protein: CASSQGPKALAGVNERFF. The rearrangement joins TRBV3-1 to TRBJ2-1; 11 bases map to TRBD2. The CDR3 contains 18 residues. CDR1 is LGHDT, CDR2 YNNKEL, per germline (reference sequence).

This clonotype appeared once. The chain has TRBV15 and TRBJ2-5, with TRBD2 matching 12 bases. CDR1 and CDR2 from the germline V gene are LNHNV and YYDKDF (reference sequence). This CDR3 comprises 17 residues. The V and J ends lost 0 bases and 11 bases, in that order; junction bases with no gene match: 13. In nucleotides, the CDR3 is TGTGCCACCAGCAGAGATCTGACTAGCGGGAGTTACAATGAGCAGTACTTC. Its translation is CATSRDLTSGSYNEQYF.

The chain carries TRBV7-9 and TRBJ2-5, with 7 bases identical to TRBD2. CDR1 SEHNR and CDR2 FQNEAQ come from the germline V gene (reference sequence). The CDR3 sequence is 16 residues long. Trimming cost V 4 bases and J 2 bases; bases outside gene matches: 10. The CDR3 protein is CASSSQPAGRQETQYF. Written as DNA, the CDR3 is TGTGCCAGCAGCTCCCAGCCAGCGGGGAGGCAAGAGACCCAGTACTTC.

V usage is TRBV2 and J usage is TRBJ2-7; 10 bases fit TRBD1. V lost 5 bases, J lost 2 bases, and 9 bases stayed unmatched. The CDR3 is 16 amino acids. CDR1 SNHLY and CDR2 FYNNEI come from the germline V gene. The CDR3 sequence: CASSSPRDRGAYEQYF. The CDR3 DNA reads TGTGCCAGCAGTTCGCCTCGGGACAGGGGTGCCTACGAGCAGTACTTC.

This clonotype was seen a handful of times. J is TRBJ2-1 and V is TRBV29-1; TRBD2 matches 9 bases. Germline loops: CDR1 SQVTM, CDR2 ANQGSEA. The CDR3 spans 18 residues. Losses at the gene ends were 7 bases for V and 2 bases for J; bases not matched to a gene: 18. The CDR3 sequence: CSGRGRNSGRGTYNEQFF. CDR3 nucleotides: TGCAGCGGAAGAGGCCGAAATAGCGGGAGAGGGACCTACAATGAGCAGTTCTTC.

This clonotype is a singleton in its sample. The J gene is TRBJ1-5, the V gene TRBV7-9; D is perhaps TRBD1 (5 bases). Trimming removed 8 bases from V and 4 bases from J, with 15 bases in between. CDR1 is SEHNR, CDR2 FQNEAQ, per germline (reference sequence). The CDR3 has 14 residues. Here the CDR3 reads CASGGGTSNQPQHF. CDR3 bases: TGTGCCAGCGGGGGGGGGACTTCAAATCAGCCCCAGCATTTT.

The genes are TRBV28 and TRBJ1-5; 10 bases line up with TRBD1. The CDR3 loop spans 15 amino acids. Germline trimming cut 7 bases from V and 5 bases from J; bases unmatched to any gene: 8. The germline V gene has CDR1 MDHEN and CDR2 SYDVKM. CDR3 sequence (DNA): TGTGCCAGCATGATTTCGGGACAGGGGCATCAGCCCCAGCATTTT. It yields the protein CASMISGQGHQPQHF.

This chain links TRBV20-1 with TRBJ2-1; the D call may be TRBD1 or TRBD2 (6 bases each). Trimming stripped 2 bases from V and 13 bases from J, with 24 bases between. In germline, CDR1 is DFQATT, CDR2 SNEGSKA (reference sequence). This CDR3 is 15 amino acids long. The CDR3 loop reads CSARRGFTRGGTQFF. CDR3 nucleotide sequence: TGCAGTGCTAGACGTGGGTTCACCAGGGGCGGGACCCAGTTCTTC.

V is TRBV20-1 and J is TRBJ2-7; TRBD2 matches at 8 bases. V lost 7 bases to trimming and J lost 0 bases; unmatched junction nucleotides: 5. This CDR3 spans 13 amino acids. Germline V gives CDR1 DFQATT, CDR2 SNEGSKA (reference sequence). DNA of the CDR3: TGCAGTGTACCCGGGACTAGCTCCTACGAGCAGTACTTC. Translated: CSVPGTSSYEQYF.

This clonotype has only one observation. The genes are TRBV5-1 and TRBJ2-5; perhaps TRBD2 as D (6 bases). Germline-derived CDR1 and CDR2 are SGHRS and YFSETQ. The V end was cut by 5 bases, the J end by 0 bases, with 14 bases between. This CDR3 comprises 15 residues. DNA for the CDR3: TGCGCCAGCAGGTTATCGGGACTTGACCAAGAGACCCAGTACTTC. Protein: CASRLSGLDQETQYF.

The rearrangement joins TRBV11-2 to TRBJ2-7; D perhaps matches TRBD2 (5 bases). Per germline, CDR1 SGHAT and CDR2 FQNNGV. CDR3 size: 14 residues. V was shortened by 4 bases and J by 1 base, with 11 bases between the two germline ends. CDR3 DNA: TGTGCCAGCAGCTCCTTCAGGAGGTCCTACGAGCAGTACTTC. It codes for CASSSFRRSYEQYF.

This chain links TRBV20-1 with TRBJ2-1; D not resolved. V was clipped by 2 bases and J by 3 bases, with 11 bases between them. CDR1 DFQATT and CDR2 SNEGSKA come from the germline V gene (reference sequence). The CDR3 loop spans 14 amino acids. The CDR3 spells CSARSPWGYNEQFF. The CDR3 coding sequence is TGCAGTGCTAGATCTCCGTGGGGCTACAATGAGCAGTTCTTC.